A selection of T cell receptor beta chains follows, all from one sample in a study of blood T cells in healthy people across ages. Each CDR3 protein gets one entry after TCRdb re-called the 5' RACE reads with MiXCR. Of about 900,000 distinct CDR3 sequences in the sample, approximately 59% were seen once. Material for sequencing was blood. These receptors were taken from a man aged 30 to 39 in good health. Each CDR3 is given with its conserved first and last residue. Each record gives: J gene, V gene, D gene, clone size, CDR3 protein, CDR3 DNA. D genes are given only for firm matches. The size entry is marked missing in some rows and otherwise reads once, few, many or a size class.

J gene: TRBJ2-5; V gene: TRBV29-1; D gene: NA; clone size: NA; CDR3 protein: CSADRAGAYNEQYF; CDR3 DNA: TGCAGCGCGGATCGGGCAGGCGCATACAATGAGCAGTACTTC
J gene: TRBJ2-4; V gene: TRBV6-6; D gene: NA; clone size: NA; CDR3 protein: CASRLPSVNIQYF; CDR3 DNA: TGTGCCAGCAGGCTCCCCTCGGTAAACATTCAGTACTTC
J gene: TRBJ2-7; V gene: TRBV4-1; D gene: NA; clone size: NA; CDR3 protein: CASSQAPGSPYEQYF; CDR3 DNA: TGCGCCAGCAGCCAAGCCCCCGGGTCTCCCTACGAGCAGTACTTC
J gene: TRBJ1-1; V gene: TRBV27; D gene: NA; clone size: few; CDR3 protein: CASSLIANTEAFF; CDR3 DNA: TGTGCCAGCAGTTTAATAGCGAACACTGAAGCTTTCTTT
J gene: TRBJ2-1; V gene: TRBV11-1; D gene: NA; clone size: NA; CDR3 protein: CASTNRDYYNEQFF; CDR3 DNA: TGTGCCAGCACAAACAGGGACTACTACAATGAGCAGTTCTTC
J gene: TRBJ2-7; V gene: TRBV5-1; D gene: TRBD2; clone size: NA; CDR3 protein: CASSPSGGSDNEQYF; CDR3 DNA: TGCGCCAGCAGCCCGAGCGGGGGGTCGGACAATGAGCAGTACTTC
J gene: TRBJ2-5; V gene: TRBV20-1; D gene: NA; clone size: NA; CDR3 protein: CSAHRPGQPQETQYF; CDR3 DNA: TGCAGTGCCCACAGACCTGGACAGCCCCAAGAGACCCAGTACTTC
J gene: TRBJ2-1; V gene: TRBV7-8; D gene: TRBD2; clone size: NA; CDR3 protein: CASSLDSGGGREQFF; CDR3 DNA: TGTGCCAGCAGCTTAGATTCCGGGGGGGGGCGAGAGCAGTTCTTC
J gene: TRBJ1-4; V gene: TRBV12-3/TRBV12-4; D gene: TRBD1; clone size: NA; CDR3 protein: CASSLEGQEGRSEKLFF; CDR3 DNA: TGTGCCAGCAGTTTGGAAGGACAGGAGGGTCGGAGTGAAAAACTGTTTTTT
J gene: TRBJ2-1; V gene: TRBV7-8; D gene: NA; clone size: NA; CDR3 protein: CASSLRDTTYEQFF; CDR3 DNA: TGTGCCAGCAGCCTCCGGGACACTACCTACGAGCAGTTCTTC
J gene: TRBJ2-5; V gene: TRBV12-3/TRBV12-4; D gene: TRBD2; clone size: NA; CDR3 protein: CASSSRGEGQETQYF; CDR3 DNA: TGTGCCAGCAGTTCCCGGGGGGAAGGCCAAGAGACCCAGTACTTC
J gene: TRBJ1-1; V gene: TRBV29-1; D gene: NA; clone size: NA; CDR3 protein: CSVVGGRKTEAFF; CDR3 DNA: TGCAGCGTTGTCGGGGGGAGGAAGACTGAAGCTTTCTTT
J gene: TRBJ1-1; V gene: TRBV12-3/TRBV12-4; D gene: TRBD1; clone size: NA; CDR3 protein: CASSLDRGASEAFF; CDR3 DNA: TGTGCCAGCAGTCTGGACAGGGGGGCATCTGAAGCTTTCTTT
J gene: TRBJ1-2; V gene: TRBV2; D gene: NA; clone size: NA; CDR3 protein: CASSERSAGYTF; CDR3 DNA: TGTGCCAGCAGTGAACGGTCCGCGGGCTACACCTTC
J gene: TRBJ2-1; V gene: TRBV5-1; D gene: NA; clone size: NA; CDR3 protein: CASSREGTPLGNEQFF; CDR3 DNA: TGCGCCAGCAGTCGAGAGGGGACACCCCTGGGCAATGAGCAGTTCTTC
J gene: TRBJ1-2; V gene: TRBV7-9; D gene: NA; clone size: NA; CDR3 protein: CASSLVQGNYGYTF; CDR3 DNA: TGTGCCAGCAGCTTAGTACAGGGTAACTATGGCTACACCTTC
J gene: TRBJ2-2; V gene: TRBV18; D gene: TRBD1; clone size: once; CDR3 protein: CASSPRDRVGNTGELFF; CDR3 DNA: TGTGCCAGCTCACCGCGGGACAGGGTGGGGAACACCGGGGAGCTGTTTTTT
J gene: TRBJ2-7; V gene: TRBV28; D gene: NA; clone size: NA; CDR3 protein: CASRAGPGAYEQYF; CDR3 DNA: TGTGCCAGCAGGGCGGGACCTGGGGCCTACGAGCAGTACTTC
J gene: TRBJ1-2; V gene: TRBV4-2; D gene: TRBD1; clone size: NA; CDR3 protein: CASSQERRGGDGYTF; CDR3 DNA: TGTGCCAGCAGCCAAGAACGCAGGGGGGGCGATGGCTACACCTTC
J gene: TRBJ2-3; V gene: TRBV11-2; D gene: NA; clone size: NA; CDR3 protein: CASSLGAFGSTDTQYF; CDR3 DNA: TGTGCCAGCAGCTTAGGGGCCTTTGGATCGACAGATACGCAGTATTTT
J gene: TRBJ1-5; V gene: TRBV28; D gene: NA; clone size: NA; CDR3 protein: CASRHGGNQPQHF; CDR3 DNA: TGTGCCAGCAGGCACGGGGGGAATCAGCCCCAGCATTTT
J gene: TRBJ1-2; V gene: TRBV29-1; D gene: NA; clone size: NA; CDR3 protein: CSVRDLYGYTF; CDR3 DNA: TGCAGCGTTCGGGACCTCTATGGCTACACCTTC
J gene: TRBJ2-5; V gene: TRBV4-3; D gene: TRBD1; clone size: NA; CDR3 protein: CASSPGQGIQQETQYF; CDR3 DNA: TGCGCCAGCAGCCCCGGACAGGGGATACAGCAAGAGACCCAGTACTTC
J gene: TRBJ2-7; V gene: TRBV5-1; D gene: NA; clone size: NA; CDR3 protein: CASSPMIRGGRYEQYF; CDR3 DNA: TGCGCCAGCAGCCCGATGATCAGAGGGGGGCGGTACGAGCAGTACTTC
J gene: TRBJ2-5; V gene: TRBV18; D gene: NA; clone size: NA; CDR3 protein: CASSPLYLDEQYF; CDR3 DNA: TGTGCCAGCTCACCCCTGTACCTGGATGAGCAGTACTTC
J gene: TRBJ2-3; V gene: TRBV7-9; D gene: NA; clone size: few; CDR3 protein: CASSPGVTSSTDTQYF; CDR3 DNA: TGTGCCAGCAGCCCTGGGGTAACTTCTAGCACAGATACGCAGTATTTT
J gene: TRBJ1-6; V gene: TRBV27; D gene: NA; clone size: NA; CDR3 protein: CASSLSVDSPLHF; CDR3 DNA: TGTGCCAGCAGTTTATCAGTCGATTCACCCCTCCACTTT
J gene: TRBJ2-1; V gene: TRBV29-1; D gene: TRBD1; clone size: NA; CDR3 protein: CSVWRRVPGGSYNEQFF; CDR3 DNA: TGCAGCGTCTGGCGACGCGTGCCAGGGGGCTCCTACAATGAGCAGTTCTTC
J gene: TRBJ2-5; V gene: TRBV20-1; D gene: TRBD2; clone size: NA; CDR3 protein: CSGTDGGTRDFRETQYF; CDR3 DNA: TGCAGTGGCACCGATGGGGGGACTAGAGATTTTCGGGAGACCCAGTACTTC
J gene: TRBJ2-2; V gene: TRBV12-3/TRBV12-4; D gene: NA; clone size: NA; CDR3 protein: CASSWGGGGNTGELFF; CDR3 DNA: TGTGCCAGCAGTTGGGGGGGCGGGGGGAACACCGGGGAGCTGTTTTTT
J gene: TRBJ2-3; V gene: TRBV6-6; D gene: NA; clone size: NA; CDR3 protein: CASSYLGGSGGTDTQYF; CDR3 DNA: TGTGCCAGCAGTTACTTGGGGGGTTCAGGTGGCACAGATACGCAGTATTTT
J gene: TRBJ2-2; V gene: TRBV6-5; D gene: TRBD2; clone size: few; CDR3 protein: CASSYSGLAMNTGELFF; CDR3 DNA: TGTGCCAGCAGTTACTCGGGACTAGCGATGAACACCGGGGAGCTGTTTTTT
J gene: TRBJ2-7; V gene: TRBV7-3; D gene: NA; clone size: NA; CDR3 protein: CASSPSVTVSSYEQYF; CDR3 DNA: TGTGCCAGCAGCCCCTCCGTGACAGTGAGCTCCTACGAGCAGTACTTC
J gene: TRBJ2-7; V gene: TRBV7-9; D gene: NA; clone size: NA; CDR3 protein: CAGGGPTYEQYF; CDR3 DNA: TGTGCGGGCGGGGGCCCAACCTACGAGCAGTACTTC
J gene: TRBJ2-1; V gene: TRBV21-1; D gene: NA; clone size: NA; CDR3 protein: CASSPVGDRGNNEQFF; CDR3 DNA: TGTGCCAGCAGCCCCGTGGGGGACAGGGGGAACAATGAGCAGTTCTTC
J gene: TRBJ2-3; V gene: TRBV7-9; D gene: NA; clone size: NA; CDR3 protein: CASSTRGVTSSTDTQYF; CDR3 DNA: TGTGCCAGCAGCACCCGTGGGGTTACTTCTAGCACAGATACGCAGTATTTT
J gene: TRBJ2-1; V gene: TRBV6-5; D gene: TRBD2; clone size: NA; CDR3 protein: CASSLQAGARYNEQFF; CDR3 DNA: TGTGCCAGCAGCCTTCAAGCGGGGGCAAGATACAATGAGCAGTTCTTC
J gene: TRBJ2-7; V gene: TRBV29-1; D gene: TRBD1; clone size: NA; CDR3 protein: CSAVLAPGQGSYEQNF; CDR3 DNA: TGCAGCGCCGTCCTGGCGCCGGGACAGGGGTCGTACGAGCAGAACTTC
J gene: TRBJ1-6; V gene: TRBV29-1; D gene: NA; clone size: once; CDR3 protein: CSVGEAYNSPLHF; CDR3 DNA: TGCAGCGTTGGCGAGGCCTATAATTCACCCCTCCACTTT
J gene: TRBJ2-7; V gene: TRBV9; D gene: NA; clone size: NA; CDR3 protein: CASSVKVLSNSHEQYF; CDR3 DNA: TGTGCCAGCAGCGTAAAGGTCCTCAGTAATTCCCACGAGCAGTACTTC
J gene: TRBJ1-6; V gene: TRBV27; D gene: TRBD1; clone size: NA; CDR3 protein: CASSSTGVNSPLHF; CDR3 DNA: TGTGCCAGCAGTTCGACAGGGGTAAATTCACCCCTCCACTTT
J gene: TRBJ2-1; V gene: TRBV29-1; D gene: TRBD2; clone size: NA; CDR3 protein: CSVEGATGGREEQFF; CDR3 DNA: TGCAGCGTTGAAGGAGCGACGGGGGGTCGGGAGGAGCAGTTCTTC
J gene: TRBJ2-1; V gene: TRBV4-3; D gene: TRBD1; clone size: NA; CDR3 protein: CASSSGTGWKRHEQFF; CDR3 DNA: TGCGCCAGCAGCAGCGGGACAGGGTGGAAGCGCCATGAGCAGTTCTTC
J gene: TRBJ1-2; V gene: TRBV7-2; D gene: NA; clone size: few; CDR3 protein: CASSLGLGGRQGYTF; CDR3 DNA: TGTGCCAGCAGCTTAGGGTTGGGGGGGCGCCAGGGCTACACCTTC
J gene: TRBJ2-5; V gene: TRBV27; D gene: TRBD1; clone size: few; CDR3 protein: CASGRQGAQETQYF; CDR3 DNA: TGTGCCAGCGGAAGACAGGGGGCGCAGGAGACCCAGTACTTC
J gene: TRBJ2-7; V gene: TRBV7-2; D gene: TRBD2; clone size: once; CDR3 protein: CASSFGRGWEQYF; CDR3 DNA: TGTGCCAGCAGCTTTGGGCGGGGGTGGGAGCAGTACTTC
J gene: TRBJ2-4; V gene: TRBV28; D gene: NA; clone size: NA; CDR3 protein: CVSSGGRREQYF; CDR3 DNA: TGTGTCAGCAGCGGTGGCCGGAGGGAGCAGTACTTC
J gene: TRBJ1-2; V gene: TRBV3-1; D gene: TRBD1; clone size: NA; CDR3 protein: CASSLSTGGRNYGYTF; CDR3 DNA: TGTGCCAGCAGCCTGTCGACAGGGGGAAGAAACTATGGCTACACCTTC
J gene: TRBJ2-1; V gene: TRBV20-1; D gene: NA; clone size: NA; CDR3 protein: CSARDPGGSDYNEQFF; CDR3 DNA: TGCAGTGCTAGAGATCCTGGCGGTTCGGACTACAATGAGCAGTTCTTC
J gene: TRBJ2-5; V gene: TRBV10-3; D gene: TRBD1; clone size: few; CDR3 protein: CAISEKSSGQVGETQYF; CDR3 DNA: TGTGCCATCAGTGAAAAGTCGTCGGGACAGGTCGGAGAGACCCAGTACTTC
J gene: TRBJ2-1; V gene: TRBV20-1; D gene: NA; clone size: NA; CDR3 protein: CSVSGTGGYNEQFF; CDR3 DNA: TGCAGTGTCTCGGGGACCGGAGGATACAATGAGCAGTTCTTC
J gene: TRBJ2-1; V gene: TRBV4-3; D gene: TRBD2; clone size: NA; CDR3 protein: CASSHKQLAGSWNEQFF; CDR3 DNA: TGCGCCAGCAGCCACAAACAACTAGCGGGGTCGTGGAATGAGCAGTTCTTC
J gene: TRBJ2-7; V gene: TRBV7-9; D gene: TRBD2; clone size: NA; CDR3 protein: CASSLREGSHEQYF; CDR3 DNA: TGTGCCAGCAGCTTAAGGGAGGGATCCCACGAGCAGTACTTC
J gene: TRBJ2-7; V gene: TRBV6-2/TRBV6-3; D gene: NA; clone size: many; CDR3 protein: CASSYSSYEQYF; CDR3 DNA: TGTGCCAGCAGTTACTCGTCCTACGAGCAGTACTTC
J gene: TRBJ2-6; V gene: TRBV2; D gene: NA; clone size: NA; CDR3 protein: CARRKGSGASVLTF; CDR3 DNA: TGTGCCAGGAGGAAGGGCTCTGGGGCCAGCGTCCTGACTTTC
J gene: TRBJ2-3; V gene: TRBV7-2; D gene: TRBD1; clone size: NA; CDR3 protein: CASSYPAGTATDTQYF; CDR3 DNA: TGTGCCAGCAGCTACCCCGCCGGGACAGCCACAGATACGCAGTATTTT
J gene: TRBJ2-5; V gene: TRBV7-9; D gene: TRBD2; clone size: NA; CDR3 protein: CASSYIAGGQETQYF; CDR3 DNA: TGTGCCAGCAGCTACATAGCGGGGGGCCAAGAGACCCAGTACTTC